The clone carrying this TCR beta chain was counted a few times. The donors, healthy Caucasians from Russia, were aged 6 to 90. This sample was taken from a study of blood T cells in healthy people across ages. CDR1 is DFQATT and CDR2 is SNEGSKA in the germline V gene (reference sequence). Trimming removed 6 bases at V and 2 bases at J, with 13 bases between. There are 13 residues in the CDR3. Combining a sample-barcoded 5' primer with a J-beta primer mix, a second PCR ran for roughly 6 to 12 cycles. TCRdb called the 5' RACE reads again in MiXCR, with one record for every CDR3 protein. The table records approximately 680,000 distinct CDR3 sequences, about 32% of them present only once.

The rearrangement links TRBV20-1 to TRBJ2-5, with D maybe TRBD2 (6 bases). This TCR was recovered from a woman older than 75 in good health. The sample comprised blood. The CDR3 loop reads CSATTGLQETQYF. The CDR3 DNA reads TGCAGTGCGACAACGGGACTTCAAGAGACCCAGTACTTC.